Presented here are 6 T cell receptor beta chains from one specimen sequenced in a study of Graves' ophthalmopathy and Graves' hyperthyroidism. Amplification targeted the TCR beta CDR3 regions, with RNA transcripts as the source material. HTBI primers served in a first-round RT-PCR, which a second-round multiplex PCR followed. TCRdb redid the calling of the multiplex PCR reads with MiXCR, one entry per CDR3 protein. The data hold over a million distinct CDR3 sequences, with 35% to 40% observed a single time. Sequenced material: peripheral blood or thyroid tissue (not recorded which). These receptors were obtained from an adult man with Graves' hyperthyroidism.

This clonotype was observed a few times. CDR3 DNA sequence: TGTGCCAGCAGTCCCGGGGCCCTCGGGGCGACCCAGTACTTC. Residues: CASSPGALGATQYF. V usage is TRBV15 and J usage is TRBJ2-5; TRBD1 or TRBD2 may be the D gene (5 bases each). This CDR3 is 14 amino acids long. The V gene lost 10 bases and the J gene lost 7 bases, with 22 bases spanning the gap. Germline lookup yields CDR1 LNHNV and CDR2 YYDKDF (reference sequence).

This clonotype was observed many times. The rearrangement uses TRBV2 and TRBJ2-5; TRBD1 matches 10 bases. Germline loops: CDR1 SNHLY, CDR2 FYNNEI. The CDR3 covers 16 residues. V gave up 2 bases and J gave up 7 bases; unmatched junction bases: 10. The CDR3 protein is CASSENPGQGRGTQYF. For the CDR3, the DNA is TGTGCCAGCAGTGAAAATCCGGGACAGGGGAGAGGGACCCAGTACTTC.

The V gene is TRBV20-1, the J gene TRBJ2-7; D is perhaps TRBD1 (6 bases). Germline V gene sequence: CDR1 DFQATT, CDR2 SNEGSKA (reference sequence). This CDR3 has 13 amino acids. Trimming shortened V by 1 base and J by 6 bases, and 13 bases separated the two germline ends. The CDR3 is CSARGGRGSEQYF. The CDR3 nucleotides are TGCAGTGCTAGAGGGGGGCGAGGGTCCGAGCAGTACTTC.

This clonotype was seen just once. Sequence at one end of the junction differs from germline and may be a read error. The chain uses TRBV28 and TRBJ1-1; the D is unclear. CDR3 length: 11 amino acids. CDR1 MDHEN and CDR2 SYDVKM come from the germline V gene. In DNA form, the CDR3 reads TGTGACAGCAGTAACCCCGGGGAGGTATTCTTT. Translated: CDSSNPGEVFF.

The chain couples TRBV7-2 to TRBJ2-5; 9 nucleotides match TRBD1. The CDR3 covers 15 residues. Germline CDR1 is SGHTA and CDR2 is FQGNSA. V was pared by 4 bases and J by 4 bases, with 7 bases of the junction left unmatched. CDR3 loop: CASSSGDRVRETQYF. The CDR3 nucleotides read TGTGCCAGCAGCTCGGGGGACAGGGTGAGAGAGACCCAGTACTTC.

This clonotype was seen ten or more times. CDR3: CASSPGQGWYEQYF. CDR3 coding DNA: TGTGCCAGTAGTCCCGGACAGGGGTGGTACGAGCAGTACTTC. V gene TRBV19 combines with J gene TRBJ2-7, with TRBD1 matching over 9 bases. The CDR3 spans 14 residues. Germline V gene lookup returns CDR1 LNHDA and CDR2 SQIVND (reference sequence). J was trimmed by 4 bases and V by 5 bases; bases with no gene match: 6. Based on the CDR3 plus reference TRBV19 and TRBJ2-7, the full variable domain is DGGITQSPKYLFRKEGQNVTLSCEQNLNHDAMYWYRQDPGQGLRLIYYSQIVNDFQKGDIAEGYSVSREKKESFPLTVTSAQKNPTAFYLCASSPGQGWYEQYFGPGTRLTVT.